This entry lists 7 T cell receptor beta chains sequenced from one sample in a study of PD-L1 blockade in urothelial cancer. Here immunoSEQ multiplex PCR was the method, and the copy in TCRdb shows in-frame clones only, minus some. The profile covers tens of thousands of clones, with around 91% appearing a single time and approximately 11% taken by the ten largest. Time point reported: peripheral blood 6 weeks after treatment start. This specimen consisted of PBMCs, obtained around atezolizumab (anti-PD-L1) treatment. The receptors were sampled from a woman aged 55-75 years with urothelial cancer.

The chain uses TRBV5-1 and TRBJ2-1; D not resolved. The germline gives CDR1 SGHRS, CDR2 YFSETQ. The CDR3 has 17 residues. The germline V and J ends were trimmed by 0 bases and 0 bases, with 13 bases remaining between them. The CDR3 is CASSLASRLSSYNEQFF. The CDR3 DNA reads as TGCGCCAGCAGCTTGGCCTCGAGACTCTCCTCCTACAATGAGCAGTTCTTC.

This chain joins TRBV19 and TRBJ2-5, with D tentatively TRBD1 (6 bases). Germline V gives CDR1 LNHDA, CDR2 SQIVND (reference sequence). Deletions cut 6 bases from V and 1 base from J, with 15 bases between. CDR3 length: 15 amino acids. CDR3 amino acids: CASSRAGATQETQYF. In nucleotides, the CDR3 is TGTGCCAGTAGCCGGGCAGGGGCCACCCAAGAGACCCAGTACTTC.

The chain has TRBV15 and TRBJ1-1; 10 bases line up with TRBD1. The V and J ends lost 1 base and 8 bases, in that order; junction bases with no gene match: 7. The length of the CDR3 is 15 residues. CDR1 is LNHNV and CDR2 is YYDKDF in the germline V gene (reference sequence). The CDR3 region is CATSRGIGTGDEAFF. The CDR3 coding sequence is TGTGCCACCAGCAGAGGTATCGGGACAGGGGACGAAGCTTTCTTT. Together with reference TRBV15 and TRBJ1-1, the CDR3 gives the full variable domain: DAMVIQNPRYQVTQFGKPVTLSCSQTLNHNVMYWYQQKSSQAPKLLFHYYDKDFNNEADTPDNFQSRRPNTSFCFLDIRSPGLGDTAMYLCATSRGIGTGDEAFFGQGTRLTVV.

The rearrangement uses TRBV28 and TRBJ1-4; 8 bases are shared with TRBD1. V lost 3 bases to trimming and J lost 3 bases; unmatched junction nucleotides: 6. Per the germline V gene, CDR1 is MDHEN and CDR2 is SYDVKM. The CDR3 sequence is 16 residues long. In nucleotides, the CDR3 is TGTGCCAGCAGTTTGTTGGGACAGGCTCCTAATGAAAAACTGTTTTTT. Its translation is CASSLLGQAPNEKLFF.

The genes are TRBV25-1 and TRBJ2-7; D possibly corresponds to TRBD2 (6 bases). This CDR3 region has 15 residues. Trimming shortened V by 8 bases and J by 1 base, and 18 bases separated the two germline ends. From germline, CDR1 is MGHDK and CDR2 SYGVNS. The CDR3 region is CASSSLSGASYEQYF. CDR3 DNA: TGTGCCAGCTCAAGTTTGTCGGGAGCATCCTACGAGCAGTACTTC.

This chain uses TRBV11-2 with TRBJ2-3; D is perhaps TRBD1 (6 bases). The germline CDR1 and CDR2 sequences are SGHAT and FQNNGV. Trimming stripped 1 base from V and 7 bases from J, with 12 bases between. This CDR3 comprises 14 residues. The CDR3 coding sequence is TGTGCCAGCAGCTTAGGAACAGGGATAAATACGCAGTATTTT. Its translation is CASSLGTGINTQYF.

The chain links TRBV9 to TRBJ2-3, with 12 bases identical to TRBD2. V shed 4 bases and J 4 bases; nucleotides not matched to a gene: 4. Germline CDR1 reads SGDLS; CDR2 reads YYNGEE. The CDR3 runs to 15 residues. The CDR3 loop reads CASSKTSGSPDTQYF. The DNA of the CDR3 is TGTGCCAGCAGCAAGACTAGCGGGAGCCCAGATACGCAGTATTTT.